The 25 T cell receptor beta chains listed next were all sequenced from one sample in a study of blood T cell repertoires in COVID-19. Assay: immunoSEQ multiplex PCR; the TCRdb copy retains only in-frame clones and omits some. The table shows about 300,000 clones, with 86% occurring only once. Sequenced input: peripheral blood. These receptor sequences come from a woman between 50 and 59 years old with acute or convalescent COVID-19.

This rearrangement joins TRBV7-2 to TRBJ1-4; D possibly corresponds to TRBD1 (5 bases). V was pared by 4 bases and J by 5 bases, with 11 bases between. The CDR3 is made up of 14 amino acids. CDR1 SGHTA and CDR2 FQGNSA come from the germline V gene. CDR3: CASSSSGYNEKLFF. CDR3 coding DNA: TGTGCCAGCAGCTCATCAGGGTACAATGAAAAACTGTTTTTT. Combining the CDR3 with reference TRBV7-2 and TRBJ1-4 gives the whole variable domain GAGVSQSPSNKVTEKGKDVELRCDPISGHTALYWYRQSLGQGLEFLIYFQGNSAPDKSGLPSDRFSAERTGGSVSTLTIQRTQQEDSAVYLCASSSSGYNEKLFFGSGTQLSVL.

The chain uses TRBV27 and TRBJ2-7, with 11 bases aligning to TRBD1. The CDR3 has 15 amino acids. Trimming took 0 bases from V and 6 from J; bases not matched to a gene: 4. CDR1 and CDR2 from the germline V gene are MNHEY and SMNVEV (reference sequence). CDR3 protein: CASSLSIGTGGEQYF. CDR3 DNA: TGTGCCAGCAGTTTATCGATTGGGACAGGGGGCGAGCAGTACTTC.

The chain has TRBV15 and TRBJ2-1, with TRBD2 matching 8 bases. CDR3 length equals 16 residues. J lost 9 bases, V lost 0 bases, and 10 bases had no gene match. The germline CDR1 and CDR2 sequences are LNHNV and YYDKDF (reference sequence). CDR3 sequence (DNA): TGTGCCACCAGCAGAGATCTAATAGCGGGACTCAGTGAGCAGTTCTTC. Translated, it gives CATSRDLIAGLSEQFF.

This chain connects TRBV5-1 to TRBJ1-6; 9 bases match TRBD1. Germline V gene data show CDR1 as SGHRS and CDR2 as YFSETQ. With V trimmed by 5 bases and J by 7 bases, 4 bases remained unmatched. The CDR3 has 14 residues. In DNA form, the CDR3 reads TGCGCCAGCAGTCCGGACAGGGGAAATTCACCCCTCCACTTT. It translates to CASSPDRGNSPLHF.

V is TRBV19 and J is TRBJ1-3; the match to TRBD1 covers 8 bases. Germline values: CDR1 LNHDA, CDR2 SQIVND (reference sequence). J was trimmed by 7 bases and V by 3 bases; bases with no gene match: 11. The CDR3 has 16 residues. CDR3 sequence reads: CASSIPDRETENTIYF. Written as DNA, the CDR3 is TGTGCCAGTAGTATCCCGGACAGGGAAACGGAGAACACCATATATTTT.

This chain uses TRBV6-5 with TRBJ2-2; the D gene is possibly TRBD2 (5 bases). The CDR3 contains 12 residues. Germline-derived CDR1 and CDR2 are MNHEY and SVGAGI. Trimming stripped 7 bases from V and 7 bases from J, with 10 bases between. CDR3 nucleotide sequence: TGTGCCAGCAAGAGAGGGAGCGGGGAGCTGTTTTTT. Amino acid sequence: CASKRGSGELFF.

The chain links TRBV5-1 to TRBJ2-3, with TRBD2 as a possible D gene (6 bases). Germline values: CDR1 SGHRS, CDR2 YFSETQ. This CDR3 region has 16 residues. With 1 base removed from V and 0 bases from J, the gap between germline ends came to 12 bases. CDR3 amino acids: CASSLRGGTSTDTQYF. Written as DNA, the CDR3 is TGCGCCAGCAGCTTGCGGGGCGGGACTAGCACAGATACGCAGTATTTT.

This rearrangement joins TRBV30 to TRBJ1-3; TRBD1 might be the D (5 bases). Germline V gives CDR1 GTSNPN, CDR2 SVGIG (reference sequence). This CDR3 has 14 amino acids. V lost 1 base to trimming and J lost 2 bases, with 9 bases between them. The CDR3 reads CAWSGWGAGNTIYF. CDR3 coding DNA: TGTGCCTGGAGTGGGTGGGGGGCTGGAAACACCATATATTTT.

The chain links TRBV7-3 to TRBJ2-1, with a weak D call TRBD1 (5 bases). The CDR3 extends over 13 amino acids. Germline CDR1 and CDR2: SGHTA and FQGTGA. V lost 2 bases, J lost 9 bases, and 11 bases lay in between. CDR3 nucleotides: TGTGCCAGCAGCTTACCAGGGCAGATTGAGCAGTTCTTC. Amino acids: CASSLPGQIEQFF. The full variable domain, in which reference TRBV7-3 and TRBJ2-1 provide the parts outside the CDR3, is GAGVSQTPSNKVTEKGKYVELRCDPISGHTALYWYRQSLGQGPEFLIYFQGTGAADDSGLPNDRFFAVRPEGSVSTLKIQRTERGDSAVYLCASSLPGQIEQFFGPGTRLTVL.

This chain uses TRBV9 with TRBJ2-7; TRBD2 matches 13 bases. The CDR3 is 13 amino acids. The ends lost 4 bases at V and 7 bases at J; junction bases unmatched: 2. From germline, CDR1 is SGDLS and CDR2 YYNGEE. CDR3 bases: TGTGCCAGCAGCTGGACTAGCGGGAGTGAGCAGTACTTC. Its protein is CASSWTSGSEQYF.

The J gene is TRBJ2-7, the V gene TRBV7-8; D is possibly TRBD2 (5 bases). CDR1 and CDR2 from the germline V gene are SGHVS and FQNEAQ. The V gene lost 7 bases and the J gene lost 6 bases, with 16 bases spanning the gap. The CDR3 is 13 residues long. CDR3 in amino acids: CASKVSHEGEQYF. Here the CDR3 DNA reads TGTGCCAGCAAGGTCAGCCATGAGGGCGAGCAGTACTTC.

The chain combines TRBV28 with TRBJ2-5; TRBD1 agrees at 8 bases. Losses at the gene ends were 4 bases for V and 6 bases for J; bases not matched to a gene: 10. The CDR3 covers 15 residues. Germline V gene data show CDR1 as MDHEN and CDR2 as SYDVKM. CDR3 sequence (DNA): TGTGCCAGCAGTTCCAACGGCAGGGGGCTAAAGACCCAGTACTTC. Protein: CASSSNGRGLKTQYF. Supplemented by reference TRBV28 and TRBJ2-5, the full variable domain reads DVKVTQSSRYLVKRTGEKVFLECVQDMDHENMFWYRQDPGLGLRLIYFSYDVKMKEKGDIPEGYSVSREKKERFSLILESASTNQTSMYLCASSSNGRGLKTQYFGPGTRLLVL.

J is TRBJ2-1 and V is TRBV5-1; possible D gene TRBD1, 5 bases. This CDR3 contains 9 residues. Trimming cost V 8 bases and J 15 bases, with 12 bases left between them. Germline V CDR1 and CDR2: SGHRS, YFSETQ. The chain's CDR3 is CARTTDRFF. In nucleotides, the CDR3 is TGCGCCAGGACAACCGACAGGTTCTTC.

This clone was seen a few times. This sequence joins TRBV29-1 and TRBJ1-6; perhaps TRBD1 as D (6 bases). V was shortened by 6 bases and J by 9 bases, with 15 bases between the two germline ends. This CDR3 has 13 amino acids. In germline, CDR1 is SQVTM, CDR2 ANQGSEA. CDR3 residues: CSVNTGWGSPLHF. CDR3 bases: TGCAGCGTAAATACAGGGTGGGGTTCACCCCTCCACTTT.

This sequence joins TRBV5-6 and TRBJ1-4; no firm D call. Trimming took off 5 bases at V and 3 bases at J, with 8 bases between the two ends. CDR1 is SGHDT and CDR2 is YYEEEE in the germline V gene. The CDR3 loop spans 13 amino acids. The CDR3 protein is CASSEAANEKLFF. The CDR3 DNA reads TGTGCCAGCAGTGAGGCGGCTAATGAAAAACTGTTTTTT.

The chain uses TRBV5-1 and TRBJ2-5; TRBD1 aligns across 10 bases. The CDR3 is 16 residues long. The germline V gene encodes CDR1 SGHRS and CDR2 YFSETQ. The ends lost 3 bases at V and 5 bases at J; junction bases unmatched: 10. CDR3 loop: CASSSRPTGGVETQYF. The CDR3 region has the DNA TGCGCCAGCAGCTCGCGCCCGACAGGGGGCGTCGAGACCCAGTACTTC.

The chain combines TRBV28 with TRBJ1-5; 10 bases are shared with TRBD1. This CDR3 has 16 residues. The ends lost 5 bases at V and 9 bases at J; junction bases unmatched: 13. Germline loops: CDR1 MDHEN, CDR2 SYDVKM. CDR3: CASSTAGTGAIGPQHF. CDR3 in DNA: TGTGCCAGCAGTACAGCCGGGACAGGGGCTATTGGGCCCCAGCATTTT.

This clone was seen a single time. Here the CDR3 DNA reads TGTGCCAGCAGCGGAGTATCGGGTGAGCAGTTCTTC. Its translation: CASSGVSGEQFF. V and J are TRBV9 and TRBJ2-1; unclear D gene. Germline CDR1 and CDR2: SGDLS and YYNGEE. The CDR3 totals 12 residues. Trimming removed 3 bases at V and 9 bases at J, with 10 bases between.

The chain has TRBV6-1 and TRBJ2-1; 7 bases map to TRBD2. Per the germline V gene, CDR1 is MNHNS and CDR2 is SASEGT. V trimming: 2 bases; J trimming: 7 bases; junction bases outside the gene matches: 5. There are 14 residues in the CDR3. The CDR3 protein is CASSEPGGKNEQFF. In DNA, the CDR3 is TGTGCCAGCAGTGAACCGGGAGGTAAAAATGAGCAGTTCTTC.

The CDR3 loop reads CASSRQNNQPQHF. The CDR3 coding sequence is TGTGCCAGTAGTAGACAGAACAATCAGCCCCAGCATTTT. The V and J genes are TRBV19 and TRBJ1-5, with a tentative D call TRBD1 (5 bases). Trimming removed 4 bases from V and 3 bases from J, with 7 bases in between. Germline assignment: CDR1 LNHDA and CDR2 SQIVND (reference sequence). The CDR3 is 13 residues long.

As DNA, the CDR3 is TGTGCCAGCAGCCACGCGATCCCGAGCTCCTACAATGAGCAGTTCTTC. Translating gives CASSHAIPSSYNEQFF. The genes are TRBV28 and TRBJ2-1; D not resolved. V gave up 6 bases and J gave up 0 bases, with 15 bases separating them. Germline V gene data show CDR1 as MDHEN and CDR2 as SYDVKM. The CDR3 is 16 amino acids. Variable domain in full (rest from reference TRBV28 and TRBJ2-1): DVKVTQSSRYLVKRTGEKVFLECVQDMDHENMFWYRQDPGLGLRLIYFSYDVKMKEKGDIPEGYSVSREKKERFSLILESASTNQTSMYLCASSHAIPSSYNEQFFGPGTRLTVL.

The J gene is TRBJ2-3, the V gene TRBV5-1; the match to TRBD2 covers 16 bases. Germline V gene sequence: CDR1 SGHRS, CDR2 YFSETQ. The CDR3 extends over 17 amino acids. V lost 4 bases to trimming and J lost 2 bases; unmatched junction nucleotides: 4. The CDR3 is CASSEGLAGGATDTQYF. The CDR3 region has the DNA TGCGCCAGCAGCGAGGGACTAGCGGGAGGGGCCACAGATACGCAGTATTTT. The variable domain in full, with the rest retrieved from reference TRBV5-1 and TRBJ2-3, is KAGVTQTPRYLIKTRGQQVTLSCSPISGHRSVSWYQQTPGQGLQFLFEYFSETQRNKGNFPGRFSGRQFSNSRSEMNVSTLELGDSALYLCASSEGLAGGATDTQYFGPGTRLTVL.

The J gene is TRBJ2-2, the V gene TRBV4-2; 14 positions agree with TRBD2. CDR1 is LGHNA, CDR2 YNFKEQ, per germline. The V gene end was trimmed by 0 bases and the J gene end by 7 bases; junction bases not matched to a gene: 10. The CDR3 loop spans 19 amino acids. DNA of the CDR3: TGTGCCAGCAGCCAAGATCGTTTGGGGACTAGCGGGAGTATCGGGGAGCTGTTTTTT. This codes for CASSQDRLGTSGSIGELFF.

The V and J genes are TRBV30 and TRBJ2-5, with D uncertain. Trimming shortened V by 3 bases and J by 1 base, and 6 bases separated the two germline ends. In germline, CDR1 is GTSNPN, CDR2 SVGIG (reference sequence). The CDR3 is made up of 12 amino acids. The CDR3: CAWSNFQETQYF. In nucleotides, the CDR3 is TGTGCCTGGAGCAACTTCCAAGAGACCCAGTACTTC.

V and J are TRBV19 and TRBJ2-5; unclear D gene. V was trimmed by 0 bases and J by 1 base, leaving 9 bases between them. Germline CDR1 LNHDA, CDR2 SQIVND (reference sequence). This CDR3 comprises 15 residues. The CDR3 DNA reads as TGTGCCAGTAGTATAGATGGGCAGGTCCAAGAGACCCAGTACTTC. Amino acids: CASSIDGQVQETQYF.